Detailed here is one T cell receptor (beta chain). The record originates from a study of blood T cell repertoires in COVID-19. In the study overall: Collection of acute and convalescent COVID-19 samples took place in the United States, Italy and Spain.

Researchers sorted participants into cohorts using their self-reported clinical history. Symptom resolution, clearance, or two negative PCRs marked donors in Cohort 3 as recovered. TCRdb's table, derived via immunoSEQ multiplex PCR, lists solely in-frame clones and lacks some. The data contain 350,000 to 400,000 clones, roughly 91% of them singletons. With V trimmed by 4 bases and J by 3 bases, 2 bases remained unmatched. The CDR3 has 14 residues. Germline-derived CDR1 and CDR2 are SGHNT and YYREEE (reference sequence). The sequence derives from a woman between 18 and 29 years old who had recovered from COVID-19. The chain recombines TRBV5-4 with TRBJ1-1, with TRBD1 identical over 11 bases. Material for sequencing was PBMCs or T cells enriched from blood (not recorded which). CDR3 in DNA: TGTGCCAGCAGCAGGGGACAGGGGGACACTGAAGCTTTCTTT. Translating it yields CASSRGQGDTEAFF.